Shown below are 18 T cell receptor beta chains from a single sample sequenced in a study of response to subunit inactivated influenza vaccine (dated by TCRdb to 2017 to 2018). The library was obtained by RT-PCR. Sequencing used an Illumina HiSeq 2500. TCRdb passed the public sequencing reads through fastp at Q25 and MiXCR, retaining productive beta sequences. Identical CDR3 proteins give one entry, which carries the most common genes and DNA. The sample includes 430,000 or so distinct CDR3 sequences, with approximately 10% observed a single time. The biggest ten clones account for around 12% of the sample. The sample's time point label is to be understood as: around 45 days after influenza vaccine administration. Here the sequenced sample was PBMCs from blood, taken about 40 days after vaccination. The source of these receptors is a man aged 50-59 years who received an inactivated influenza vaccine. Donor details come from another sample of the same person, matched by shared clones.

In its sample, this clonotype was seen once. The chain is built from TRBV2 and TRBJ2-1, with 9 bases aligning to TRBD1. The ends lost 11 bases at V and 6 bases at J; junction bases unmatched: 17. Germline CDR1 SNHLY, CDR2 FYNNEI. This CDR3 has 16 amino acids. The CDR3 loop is CAFCPGTGILGNEQFF. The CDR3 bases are TGTGCCTTCTGTCCCGGGACAGGGATTCTAGGCAATGAGCAGTTCTTC.

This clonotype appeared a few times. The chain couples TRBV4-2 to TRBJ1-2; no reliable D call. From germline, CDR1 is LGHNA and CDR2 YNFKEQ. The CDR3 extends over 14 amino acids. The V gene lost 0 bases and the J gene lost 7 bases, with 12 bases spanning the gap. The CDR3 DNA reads TGTGCCAGCAGCCAAGACCTCGGCAGACCTGGCTACACCTTC. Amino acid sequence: CASSQDLGRPGYTF.

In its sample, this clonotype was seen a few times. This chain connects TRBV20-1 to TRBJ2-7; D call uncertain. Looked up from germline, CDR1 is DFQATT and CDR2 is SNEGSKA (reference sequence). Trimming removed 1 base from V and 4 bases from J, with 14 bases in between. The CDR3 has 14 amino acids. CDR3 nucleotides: TGCAGTGCTAGAGTATTCGGGTATGCGTACGAGCAGTACTTC. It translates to CSARVFGYAYEQYF.

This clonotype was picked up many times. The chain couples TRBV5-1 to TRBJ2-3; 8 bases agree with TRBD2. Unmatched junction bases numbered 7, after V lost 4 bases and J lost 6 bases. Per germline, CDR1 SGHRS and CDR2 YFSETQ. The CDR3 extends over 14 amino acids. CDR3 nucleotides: TGCGCCAGCAGCCCTAGCGGGCCGCACGATACGCAGTATTTT. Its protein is CASSPSGPHDTQYF.

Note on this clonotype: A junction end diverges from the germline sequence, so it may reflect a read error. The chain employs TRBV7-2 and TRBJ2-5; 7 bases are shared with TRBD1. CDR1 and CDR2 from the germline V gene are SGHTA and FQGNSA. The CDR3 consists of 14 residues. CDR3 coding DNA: TGTGCCAGCAGCTTACGGTGGACAGGAGAGACCCAGGACTTC. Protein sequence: CASSLRWTGETQDF.

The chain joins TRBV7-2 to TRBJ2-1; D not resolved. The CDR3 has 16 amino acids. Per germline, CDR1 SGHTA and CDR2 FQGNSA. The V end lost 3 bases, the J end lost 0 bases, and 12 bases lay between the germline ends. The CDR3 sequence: CASSFLRASSYNEQFF. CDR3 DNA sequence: TGTGCCAGCAGCTTCCTTCGGGCGAGCTCCTACAATGAGCAGTTCTTC.

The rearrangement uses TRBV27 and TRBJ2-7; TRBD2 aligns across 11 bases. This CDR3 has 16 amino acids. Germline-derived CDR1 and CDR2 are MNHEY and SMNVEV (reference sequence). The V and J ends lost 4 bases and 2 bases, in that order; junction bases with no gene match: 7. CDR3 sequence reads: CASSWVGTSGTYEQYF. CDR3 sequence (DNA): TGTGCCAGCAGTTGGGTGGGGACTAGCGGAACCTACGAGCAGTACTTC.

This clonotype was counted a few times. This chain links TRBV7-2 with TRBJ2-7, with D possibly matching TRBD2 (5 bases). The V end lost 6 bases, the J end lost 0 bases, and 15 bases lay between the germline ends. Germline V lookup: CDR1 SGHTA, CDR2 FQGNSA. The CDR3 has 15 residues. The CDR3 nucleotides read TGTGCCAGCAGGTCACTAGTGGGCAACTCCTACGAGCAGTACTTC. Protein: CASRSLVGNSYEQYF. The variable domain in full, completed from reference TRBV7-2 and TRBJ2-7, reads GAGVSQSPSNKVTEKGKDVELRCDPISGHTALYWYRQSLGQGLEFLIYFQGNSAPDKSGLPSDRFSAERTGGSVSTLTIQRTQQEDSAVYLCASRSLVGNSYEQYFGPGTRLTVT.

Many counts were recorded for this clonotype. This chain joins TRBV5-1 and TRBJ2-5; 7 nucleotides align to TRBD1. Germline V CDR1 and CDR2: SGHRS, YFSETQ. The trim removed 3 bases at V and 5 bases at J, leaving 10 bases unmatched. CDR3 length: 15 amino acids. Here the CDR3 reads CASSYLTGSDETQYF. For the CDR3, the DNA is TGCGCCAGCAGCTACTTGACAGGGTCGGACGAGACCCAGTACTTC.

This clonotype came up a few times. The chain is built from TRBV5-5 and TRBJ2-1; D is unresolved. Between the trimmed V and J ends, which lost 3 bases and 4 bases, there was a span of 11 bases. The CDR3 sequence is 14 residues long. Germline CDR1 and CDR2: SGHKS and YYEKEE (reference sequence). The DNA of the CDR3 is TGTGCCAGCAGCTGGACGGATACATACAATGAGCAGTTCTTC. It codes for CASSWTDTYNEQFF.

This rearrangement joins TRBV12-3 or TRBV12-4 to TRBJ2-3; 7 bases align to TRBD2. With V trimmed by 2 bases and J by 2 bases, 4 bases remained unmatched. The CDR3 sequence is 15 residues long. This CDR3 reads CASSLLAATTDTQYF. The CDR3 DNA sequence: TGTGCCAGCAGTTTACTAGCGGCTACCACAGATACGCAGTATTTT.

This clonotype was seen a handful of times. CDR3 DNA: TGCAGTGCTAGCAGGGTAGCGGGCGATGAGCAGTTCTTC. It specifies CSASRVAGDEQFF. V usage is TRBV20-1 and J usage is TRBJ2-1, with 7 nucleotides matching TRBD2. CDR3 length equals 13 residues. CDR1 DFQATT and CDR2 SNEGSKA come from the germline V gene (reference sequence). V shed 3 bases and J 8 bases; nucleotides not matched to a gene: 7.

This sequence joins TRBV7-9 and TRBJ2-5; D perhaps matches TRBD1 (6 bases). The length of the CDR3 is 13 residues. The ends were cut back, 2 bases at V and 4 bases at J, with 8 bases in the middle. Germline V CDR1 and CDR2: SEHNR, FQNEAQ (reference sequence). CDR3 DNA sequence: TGTGCCAGCAGCTTATTGGACAGAGAGACCCAGTACTTC. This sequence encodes CASSLLDRETQYF.

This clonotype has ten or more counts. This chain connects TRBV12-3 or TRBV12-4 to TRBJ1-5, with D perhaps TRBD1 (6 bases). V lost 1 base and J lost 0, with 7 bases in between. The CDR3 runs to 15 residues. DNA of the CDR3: TGTGCCAGCAGTTTAGAGGGGGGTAGCAATCAGCCCCAGCATTTT. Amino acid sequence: CASSLEGGSNQPQHF.

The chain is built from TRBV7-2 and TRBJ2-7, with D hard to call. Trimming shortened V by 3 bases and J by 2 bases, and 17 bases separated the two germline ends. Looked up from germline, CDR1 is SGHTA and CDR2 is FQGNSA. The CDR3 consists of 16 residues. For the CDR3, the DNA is TGTGCCAGCAGCTTCACCTCAAGGCCTGAGACCTACGAGCAGTACTTC. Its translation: CASSFTSRPETYEQYF.

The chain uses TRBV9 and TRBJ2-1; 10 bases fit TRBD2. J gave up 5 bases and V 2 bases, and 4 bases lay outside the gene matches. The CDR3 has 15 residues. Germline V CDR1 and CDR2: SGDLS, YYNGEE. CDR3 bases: TGTGCCAGCAGCGTTCTAGCGGGGGCTAACAATGAGCAGTTCTTC. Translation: CASSVLAGANNEQFF.

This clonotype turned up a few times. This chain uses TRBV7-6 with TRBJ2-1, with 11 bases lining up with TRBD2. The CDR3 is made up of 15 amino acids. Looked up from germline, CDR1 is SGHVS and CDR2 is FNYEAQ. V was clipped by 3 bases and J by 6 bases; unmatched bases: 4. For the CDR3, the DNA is TGTGCCAGCAGCTTCGGGACTAGCGGCTCCAATGAGCAGTTCTTC. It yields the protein CASSFGTSGSNEQFF.

CDR3 loop: CSATGTSGRTSQYF. DNA for the CDR3: TGCAGTGCAACCGGGACTAGCGGGAGGACCTCACAGTACTTC. The rearrangement joins TRBV20-1 to TRBJ2-4, with 15 bases matching TRBD2. The germline CDR1 and CDR2 sequences are DFQATT and SNEGSKA (reference sequence). Trimming cost V 6 bases and J 13 bases; bases outside gene matches: 10. This CDR3 has 14 amino acids.